This is a list of T cell receptor beta chains from one sample in a study of blood T cell repertoires in COVID-19. Profiling relied on immunoSEQ multiplex PCR, and the TCRdb table lists in-frame clones only, not all of them. The sample has about 170,000 clones; more than 80% are singletons. What was sequenced was PBMCs or T cells enriched from blood (not recorded which). All receptors come from a man between 45 and 60 years old who had recovered from COVID-19. CDR3s leave out the opening cysteine and the closing phenylalanine or tryptophan.

CDR3aa: ASSFRGYETQY; v_gene: TRBV7-2; j_gene: TRBJ2-5
CDR3aa: ASSLASGTLTDTQY; v_gene: TRBV7-9; j_gene: TRBJ2-3
CDR3aa: ASSVGGSHGYT; v_gene: TRBV9; j_gene: TRBJ1-2
CDR3aa: ASSPAGQGIDEQF; v_gene: TRBV18; j_gene: TRBJ2-1
CDR3aa: ASSALAGLPPNEQF; v_gene: TRBV9; j_gene: TRBJ2-1
CDR3aa: ASRTGTGEKLF; v_gene: TRBV6-5; j_gene: TRBJ1-4
CDR3aa: ATSDRVSTDTQY; v_gene: TRBV24-1; j_gene: TRBJ2-3
CDR3aa: ASSVSSGGHTDTQY; v_gene: TRBV19; j_gene: TRBJ2-3
CDR3aa: ASSLDRGPNQPQH; v_gene: TRBV27; j_gene: TRBJ1-5
CDR3aa: ASSLSAGYVNQPQH; v_gene: TRBV28; j_gene: TRBJ1-5
CDR3aa: ASSLGRGSYEQY; v_gene: TRBV11-1; j_gene: TRBJ2-7
CDR3aa: SVVVGGPGSNQPQH; v_gene: TRBV29-1; j_gene: TRBJ1-5
CDR3aa: ASSPSQETQY; v_gene: TRBV6-2/TRBV6-3; j_gene: TRBJ2-5
CDR3aa: ASSTGPGDYGYT; v_gene: TRBV7-2; j_gene: TRBJ1-2
CDR3aa: SVRTGALNYGYT; v_gene: TRBV29-1; j_gene: TRBJ1-2
CDR3aa: ASSHLGLAGPEQY; v_gene: TRBV9; j_gene: TRBJ2-7
CDR3aa: ASSFRTAGNEQF; v_gene: TRBV7-9; j_gene: TRBJ2-1
CDR3aa: ASSPQARWGETQY; v_gene: TRBV9; j_gene: TRBJ2-5
CDR3aa: ASSQRGQSGSYEQY; v_gene: TRBV3-1/TRBV3-2; j_gene: TRBJ2-7
CDR3aa: ASSPGQGRDTQY; v_gene: TRBV3-1/TRBV3-2; j_gene: TRBJ2-3
CDR3aa: ASSLLQGNYGYT; v_gene: TRBV5-4; j_gene: TRBJ1-2
CDR3aa: ASSQGLAASYEQY; v_gene: TRBV4-1; j_gene: TRBJ2-7
CDR3aa: ASSLQGPNSPLH; v_gene: TRBV7-3; j_gene: TRBJ1-6
CDR3aa: ASSSHPGTGGLGNYNEQF; v_gene: TRBV27; j_gene: TRBJ2-1
CDR3aa: ASSGRLAGGPGDTQY; v_gene: TRBV9; j_gene: TRBJ2-3
CDR3aa: ASRPSDTGAGELF; v_gene: TRBV6-4; j_gene: TRBJ2-2
CDR3aa: ASSFVDSSGTEAF; v_gene: TRBV5-1; j_gene: TRBJ1-1
CDR3aa: ASSFVSGYNSPLH; v_gene: TRBV28; j_gene: TRBJ1-6
CDR3aa: ASRPRASGEFSYNEQF; v_gene: TRBV7-9; j_gene: TRBJ2-1
CDR3aa: AWSVTTGRSRFEKLF; v_gene: TRBV30; j_gene: TRBJ1-4
CDR3aa: AISESLARSYT; v_gene: TRBV10-3; j_gene: TRBJ1-2
CDR3aa: ASSLDLQGYEQY; v_gene: TRBV7-6; j_gene: TRBJ2-7
CDR3aa: ASTLRSTDTQY; v_gene: TRBV27; j_gene: TRBJ2-3
CDR3aa: ASSRQYEQY; v_gene: TRBV7-2; j_gene: TRBJ2-7
CDR3aa: ASSLDRNSPLH; v_gene: TRBV5-4; j_gene: TRBJ1-6
CDR3aa: ASSLILDNPYYGYT; v_gene: TRBV27; j_gene: TRBJ1-2
CDR3aa: ASSAYGGGPDEQF; v_gene: TRBV2; j_gene: TRBJ2-1
CDR3aa: ASSSLAAKNIQY; v_gene: TRBV7-9; j_gene: TRBJ2-4
CDR3aa: ASSVASGGTSSYEQY; v_gene: TRBV10-2; j_gene: TRBJ2-7
CDR3aa: ASSDGNSPLH; v_gene: TRBV18; j_gene: TRBJ1-6
CDR3aa: ASYGGHEQY; v_gene: TRBV5-1; j_gene: TRBJ2-7
CDR3aa: ASSDRDRALYEQY; v_gene: TRBV5-1; j_gene: TRBJ2-7
CDR3aa: ASSQGQRSIASNSPLH; v_gene: TRBV3-1/TRBV3-2; j_gene: TRBJ1-6
CDR3aa: AWNKIDKPDGYT; v_gene: TRBV30; j_gene: TRBJ1-2
CDR3aa: ASGFSYGYT; v_gene: TRBV28; j_gene: TRBJ1-2
CDR3aa: ASSRGQNNQPQH; v_gene: TRBV6-5; j_gene: TRBJ1-5
CDR3aa: ASSQDLSRGALTWETQY; v_gene: TRBV4-2; j_gene: TRBJ2-5
CDR3aa: ASSLESSSRETQY; v_gene: TRBV5-4; j_gene: TRBJ2-5
CDR3aa: ASSLGPGGPPEQF; v_gene: TRBV11-1; j_gene: TRBJ2-1
CDR3aa: AISTGGSTEAF; v_gene: TRBV10-3; j_gene: TRBJ1-1
CDR3aa: AIRATGEFGGYT; v_gene: TRBV10-3; j_gene: TRBJ1-2
CDR3aa: ASCRDLNQPQH; v_gene: TRBV5-5; j_gene: TRBJ1-5
CDR3aa: ARSLVLLLNTEAF; v_gene: TRBV5-3; j_gene: TRBJ1-1
CDR3aa: ASSDLAPGELF; v_gene: TRBV10-2; j_gene: TRBJ2-2
CDR3aa: ASSLMSSGVGFRSEQF; v_gene: TRBV7-9; j_gene: TRBJ2-1
CDR3aa: ASSPGQRNQPQH; v_gene: TRBV2; j_gene: TRBJ1-5
CDR3aa: ASSAQGIRDTQY; v_gene: TRBV9; j_gene: TRBJ2-3
CDR3aa: SVATGRGSQPQH; v_gene: TRBV29-1; j_gene: TRBJ1-5
CDR3aa: ASSLRGRTDTQY; v_gene: TRBV7-2; j_gene: TRBJ2-3
CDR3aa: ASSRSGMNTEAF; v_gene: TRBV18; j_gene: TRBJ1-1